This T cell receptor (beta chain) is from a study of cytomegalovirus exposure and HLA in healthy donors. The PCR used 60 Vbeta and 13 Jbeta primers. Assay used: immunoSEQ multiplex PCR; TCRdb lists only in-frame clones, some missing. The data show some 83,000 clones, 65% to 80% seen once. Concerning this clone: Its antigen is undetermined.

Study-level points and caveats: As immune exposure information, only CMV serostatus was available.

Donors sampled were nominally healthy, though unrecorded immune exposures were likely. This CDR3 region has 16 residues. V lost 2 bases to trimming and J lost 1 base; unmatched junction nucleotides: 6. Germline V gene sequence: CDR1 MNHEY, CDR2 SVGAGI. The sequencing input was PBMCs. The sequence came from a man between 60 and 75 years old in good health and CMV-seronegative. V gene TRBV6-5 combines with J gene TRBJ2-3, with 7 nucleotides matching TRBD2. The CDR3 DNA reads as TGTGCCAGCAGTTACCGCCCGGGGAGGGGCACAGATACGCAGTATTTT. Amino acid sequence: CASSYRPGRGTDTQYF.